These 21 T cell receptor beta chains share one sample of origin, sequenced in a study of cytomegalovirus exposure and HLA in healthy donors. With 60 Vbeta and 13 Jbeta primers, the PCR was carried out. The table came from immunoSEQ multiplex PCR; TCRdb's copy has only in-frame clones and leaves some out. The sample shows 110,000 to 150,000 clones, around a tenth of them seen only once. The material sequenced was PBMCs. These receptors all come from a man over 45 in good health and CMV-seronegative.

This clone was detected once. This chain joins TRBV11-2 and TRBJ1-4; D is perhaps TRBD1 (5 bases). Trimming cost V 4 bases and J 8 bases, with 20 bases left between them. The CDR3 loop spans 16 amino acids. Germline V gene lookup returns CDR1 SGHAT and CDR2 FQNNGV. The CDR3 sequence is CASSSTPGGFGEKLFF. The CDR3 nucleotides read TGTGCCAGCAGCTCGACCCCCGGGGGGTTTGGAGAAAAACTGTTTTTT.

The J gene is TRBJ2-5, the V gene TRBV7-8; D remains ambiguous. The CDR3 runs 14 residues. V gave up 4 bases and J gave up 1 base, with 10 bases separating them. The germline gives CDR1 SGHVS, CDR2 FQNEAQ. The CDR3 region has the DNA TGTGCCAGCAGCTCCCCGCGTTCCCAAGAGACCCAGTACTTC. The encoded protein is CASSSPRSQETQYF.

The chain joins TRBV9 to TRBJ1-1; 7 nucleotides match TRBD1. J gave up 1 base and V 4 bases, and 7 bases lay outside the gene matches. The V gene's germline CDR1 is SGDLS and CDR2 YYNGEE. The CDR3 totals 15 residues. The CDR3 reads CASSSRQGQNTEAFF. In nucleotides, the CDR3 is TGTGCCAGCAGCTCCAGACAGGGCCAGAACACTGAAGCTTTCTTT.

The chain has TRBV6-6 and TRBJ2-5; TRBD2 might be the D (5 bases). Trimming left V 0 bases short and J 3 bases short, with 11 bases between. Looked up from germline, CDR1 is MNHNY and CDR2 is SVGAGI (reference sequence). This CDR3 has 15 amino acids. The chain's CDR3 is CASSYSPGRKETQYF. CDR3 coding DNA: TGTGCCAGCAGTTACTCCCCGGGAAGAAAAGAGACCCAGTACTTC.

This clone has only a few counts. This chain links TRBV6-5 with TRBJ2-1; 11 positions agree with TRBD2. CDR1 is MNHEY, CDR2 SVGAGI, per germline. After removal of 2 bases from V and 5 bases from J, the junction contained 5 bases not matched to a gene. This CDR3 has 16 residues. The chain's CDR3 is CASSYTSGGTNNEQFF. The DNA of the CDR3 is TGTGCCAGCAGTTACACTAGCGGGGGAACCAACAATGAGCAGTTCTTC.

CDR3 sequence reads: CATCRRRDRGYNEQFF. DNA for the CDR3: TGTGCCACCTGCCGCCGGAGAGACAGGGGGTACAATGAGCAGTTCTTC. The J gene is TRBJ2-1, the V gene TRBV28, with 9 bases lining up with TRBD1. Trimming cost V 10 bases and J 4 bases; bases outside gene matches: 14. The CDR3 length is 16 residues. Germline loops: CDR1 MDHEN, CDR2 SYDVKM.

Only a few counts were recorded for this clone. The chain has TRBV4-1 and TRBJ2-1, with 8 bases lining up with TRBD2. Germline trimming cut 1 base from V and 3 bases from J; bases unmatched to any gene: 8. The germline gives CDR1 MGHRA, CDR2 YSYEKL. The CDR3 covers 17 residues. The CDR3 loop reads CASSQVGLVRGYNEQFF. CDR3 nucleotides: TGCGCCAGCAGCCAAGTGGGACTAGTAAGGGGCTACAATGAGCAGTTCTTC.

This clone appeared a few times. The CDR3 here is CASSSRPGVLYEQYF. The DNA for the CDR3 is TGTGCCAGCAGCTCCCGTCCGGGGGTACTGTACGAGCAGTACTTC. V gene TRBV5-8 combines with J gene TRBJ2-7, with a tentative D call TRBD2 (6 bases). The CDR3 length is 15 residues. Trimming removed 3 bases at V and 4 bases at J, with 17 bases between. Germline CDR1 reads SGHTS; CDR2 reads YDEGEE.

This clone came up a few times. The chain joins TRBV5-1 to TRBJ2-2; D not resolved. Trimming stripped 0 bases from V and 6 bases from J, with 15 bases between. The CDR3 sequence is 16 residues long. Germline V gene sequence: CDR1 SGHRS, CDR2 YFSETQ. CDR3: CASSLGALFKAGELFF. In DNA, the CDR3 is TGCGCCAGCAGCTTGGGGGCGCTCTTTAAGGCCGGGGAGCTGTTTTTT.

With respect to this clone: The junction does not match germline at one end; this may be a read error. This rearrangement joins TRBV28 to TRBJ1-1, with 12 bases lining up with TRBD1. Germline V gives CDR1 MDHEN, CDR2 SYDVKM. This CDR3 spans 12 amino acids. The CDR3 here is CASSTGTGGRGF. CDR3 nucleotides: TGTGCCAGCTCAACCGGGACAGGGGGCAGGGGATTT.

The rearrangement joins TRBV15 to TRBJ2-7; TRBD2 matches at 11 bases. Germline CDR1 LNHNV, CDR2 YYDKDF (reference sequence). V gave up 0 bases and J gave up 2 bases; unmatched junction bases: 6. This CDR3 comprises 17 residues. CDR3 sequence: CATSREESSGRPYEQYF. The CDR3 coding sequence is TGTGCCACCAGCAGAGAAGAGTCTAGCGGGAGGCCCTACGAGCAGTACTTC.

J is TRBJ2-7 and V is TRBV5-4; D is undetermined. The germline CDR1 and CDR2 sequences are SGHNT and YYREEE (reference sequence). Trimming took 0 bases from V and 0 from J, leaving 7 bases between them. The CDR3 covers 14 residues. CDR3 sequence reads: CASSLGPYSYEQYF. CDR3 DNA sequence: TGTGCCAGCAGCTTGGGGCCGTACTCCTACGAGCAGTACTTC.

This clone appeared a few times. This chain links TRBV1 with TRBJ1-2; the table calls TRBD1, which could not be checked here. TRBV1 is deemed a pseudogene. The CDR3 totals 15 residues. The DNA for the CDR3 is TGCACCAGACGGCCCCTCCCCGGGACAGGGCATGGCTACACCTTC. Protein product: CTRRPLPGTGHGYTF.

This chain joins TRBV4-1 and TRBJ2-7; TRBD1 agrees at 7 bases. Per the germline V gene, CDR1 is MGHRA and CDR2 is YSYEKL. Trimming cost V 0 bases and J 4 bases; bases outside gene matches: 9. This CDR3 has 16 residues. The CDR3 sequence: CASSQDLTGIPYEQYF. The CDR3 DNA follows: TGCGCCAGCAGCCAAGACCTGACAGGGATACCATACGAGCAGTACTTC.

The chain couples TRBV19 to TRBJ1-5, with 8 positions matching TRBD1. Germline trimming cut 5 bases from V and 1 base from J; bases unmatched to any gene: 4. This CDR3 comprises 15 residues. CDR1 is LNHDA, CDR2 SQIVND, per germline (reference sequence). In DNA form, the CDR3 reads TGTGCCAGTAGTGACGGACAGGGAAGCAATCAGCCCCAGCATTTT. Translation: CASSDGQGSNQPQHF.

The chain recombines TRBV5-1 with TRBJ2-1; 14 bases match TRBD2. CDR3 length: 18 amino acids. Trimming cost V 0 bases and J 11 bases; bases outside gene matches: 13. Germline loops: CDR1 SGHRS, CDR2 YFSETQ. This CDR3 reads CASSLALRLAGGEDKQFF. CDR3 coding DNA: TGCGCCAGCAGCTTGGCCTTGCGACTAGCGGGAGGGGAGGATAAGCAGTTCTTC.

This clone was counted between two and nine times. The rearrangement uses TRBV7-8 and TRBJ1-2; TRBD1 matches at 7 bases. Germline V gives CDR1 SGHVS, CDR2 FQNEAQ. CDR3 length: 13 amino acids. V lost 6 bases and J lost 1; bases outside the gene matches: 2. CDR3 coding DNA: TGTGCCAGCAGTGGACAGGTTAACTATGGCTACACCTTC. Amino acids: CASSGQVNYGYTF.

This clone has a handful of counts. J is TRBJ1-2 and V is TRBV19; maybe TRBD1 (6 bases). Per the germline V gene, CDR1 is LNHDA and CDR2 is SQIVND (reference sequence). The CDR3 consists of 14 residues. The V end was cut by 3 bases, the J end by 4 bases, with 12 bases between. The CDR3: CASSMGTGSYGYTF. The CDR3 DNA follows: TGTGCCAGTAGTATGGGAACAGGGTCCTATGGCTACACCTTC. The variable domain in full, completed from reference TRBV19 and TRBJ1-2, reads DGGITQSPKYLFRKEGQNVTLSCEQNLNHDAMYWYRQDPGQGLRLIYYSQIVNDFQKGDIAEGYSVSREKKESFPLTVTSAQKNPTAFYLCASSMGTGSYGYTFGSGTRLTVV.

The sample holds a few counts of this clone. This chain joins TRBV28 and TRBJ2-3; 8 nucleotides align to TRBD2. The germline CDR1 and CDR2 sequences are MDHEN and SYDVKM. The CDR3 consists of 17 residues. The trim removed 3 bases at V and 0 bases at J, leaving 8 bases unmatched. The CDR3 region has the DNA TGTGCCAGCAGTTTTCAGCGGGAGACCTCTAGCACAGATACGCAGTATTTT. Protein product: CASSFQRETSSTDTQYF. Complete variable domain (other parts from reference TRBV28 and TRBJ2-3): DVKVTQSSRYLVKRTGEKVFLECVQDMDHENMFWYRQDPGLGLRLIYFSYDVKMKEKGDIPEGYSVSREKKERFSLILESASTNQTSMYLCASSFQRETSSTDTQYFGPGTRLTVL.

This chain links TRBV9 with TRBJ1-6; unclear D gene. V dropped 4 bases and J dropped 0 bases, with 8 bases sitting between them. CDR3 length equals 15 residues. The germline gives CDR1 SGDLS, CDR2 YYNGEE. In DNA, the CDR3 is TGTGCCAGCAGCCCAACAAGCTCCTATAATTCACCCCTCCACTTT. This codes for CASSPTSSYNSPLHF.

The chain couples TRBV15 to TRBJ2-7; 9 nucleotides agree with TRBD1. The CDR3 is made up of 13 amino acids. V shed 11 bases, J shed 5 bases, and the junction held 10 bases outside the gene matches. Germline-derived CDR1 and CDR2 are LNHNV and YYDKDF (reference sequence). The CDR3 loop reads CAPRRDRADEQYF. The CDR3 DNA is TGTGCCCCCCGCCGGGACAGGGCTGACGAGCAGTACTTC. Filled out from reference TRBV15 and TRBJ2-7, the complete variable domain reads DAMVIQNPRYQVTQFGKPVTLSCSQTLNHNVMYWYQQKSSQAPKLLFHYYDKDFNNEADTPDNFQSRRPNTSFCFLDIRSPGLGDTAMYLCAPRRDRADEQYFGPGTRLTVT.